The 25 T cell receptor beta chains below come from one sample, sequenced in a study of T cell responses to AZD1222 COVID-19 vaccine. Sequenced by immunoSEQ multiplex PCR; TCRdb stores in-frame clones only, minus some. The profile shows about 120,000 clones, around 90% of them singletons. Sequencing used peripheral blood, obtained 28 days after the second dose of the MenACWY control vaccine. Receptors originate from an adult who received the MenACWY meningococcal vaccine as a control.

The chain couples TRBV3-1 (or the pseudogene TRBV3-2) to TRBJ1-3; D gene unclear. This CDR3 is built from 13 residues. Deletions cut 6 bases from V and 4 bases from J, with 10 bases between. In germline, CDR1 is LGHDT, CDR2 YNNKEL (reference sequence). CDR3 sequence reads: CASSHQVGNTIYF. The CDR3, as DNA: TGTGCCAGCAGTCACCAGGTCGGAAACACCATATATTTT.

J is TRBJ2-3 and V is TRBV19; TRBD2 agrees at 12 bases. The CDR3 sequence is 17 residues long. Germline CDR1 LNHDA, CDR2 SQIVND (reference sequence). Trimming at V came to 7 bases and at J to 0 bases, leaving 8 bases not matched to a gene. This CDR3 is CASTTSGGPASTDTQYF. CDR3 bases: TGTGCCAGTACGACTAGCGGGGGCCCAGCCAGCACAGATACGCAGTATTTT.

The rearrangement uses TRBV24-1 and TRBJ2-3; D remains ambiguous. The germline gives CDR1 KGHDR, CDR2 SFDVKD. V lost 4 bases and J 3 bases, leaving 7 bases between the germline ends. The CDR3 spans 13 residues. CDR3 in amino acids: CATSETFTDTQYF. CDR3 coding DNA: TGTGCCACCAGTGAGACTTTTACAGATACGCAGTATTTT.

This clone was counted a few times. The chain joins TRBV5-1 to TRBJ1-4; D not certain. Trimming took off 5 bases at V and 3 bases at J, with 14 bases between the two ends. Germline CDR1 is SGHRS and CDR2 is YFSETQ. CDR3 length: 15 amino acids. CDR3 bases: TGCGCCAGCAGTACCGGGGTTTTTGCTAATGAAAAACTGTTTTTT. Translating it yields CASSTGVFANEKLFF.

The rearrangement uses TRBV2 and TRBJ1-5; D remains ambiguous. The V end was cut by 4 bases, the J end by 7 bases, with 8 bases between. Germline CDR1 is SNHLY and CDR2 is FYNNEI. The CDR3 contains 12 residues. Here the CDR3 DNA reads TGTGCCAGCAGTGCTGTCATACAGCCCCAGCATTTT. It codes for CASSAVIQPQHF.

A single count supports this clone. The rearrangement joins TRBV7-2 to TRBJ2-7; either TRBD1 or TRBD2 may fit D (6 bases each). Trimming shortened V by 1 base and J by 5 bases, and 18 bases separated the two germline ends. The CDR3 sequence is 16 residues long. Germline assignment: CDR1 SGHTA and CDR2 FQGNSA. The CDR3 protein is CASSLVISGAKDEQYF. The CDR3 DNA is TGTGCCAGCAGCTTAGTTATTTCGGGGGCGAAGGACGAGCAGTACTTC.

The V gene is TRBV6-2 or TRBV6-3, the J gene TRBJ2-3, with 8 positions matching TRBD2. The CDR3 loop spans 18 amino acids. Germline values: CDR1 MNHEY, CDR2 SVGEGT. The ends lost 6 bases at V and 0 bases at J; junction bases unmatched: 14. CDR3 nucleotide sequence: TGTGCCAGCAGCCCCCCGGGACTAGTCAAACCTAGCACAGATACGCAGTATTTT. Translation: CASSPPGLVKPSTDTQYF.

This clone was detected only once. The chain is built from TRBV25-1 and TRBJ2-1; no definite D call. V dropped 0 bases and J dropped 8 bases, with 5 bases sitting between them. The CDR3 runs 12 residues. Germline V gene sequence: CDR1 MGHDK, CDR2 SYGVNS. The CDR3 DNA follows: TGTGCCAGCAGTGAATATATTTATGAGCAGTTCTTC. Translating it yields CASSEYIYEQFF.

CDR3 nucleotides: TGTGCCAGCAGCCAGACTAGCGGGGGATACAATGAGCAGTTCTTC. This translates into CASSQTSGGYNEQFF. The chain couples TRBV7-2 to TRBJ2-1; TRBD2 agrees at 12 bases. The CDR3 extends over 15 amino acids. The germline V gene encodes CDR1 SGHTA and CDR2 FQGNSA. Unmatched junction bases numbered 3, after V lost 5 bases and J lost 4 bases.

The chain couples TRBV11-2 to TRBJ2-3, with 7 bases matching TRBD2. The CDR3 is 13 amino acids. V was pared by 5 bases and J by 7 bases, with 6 bases of the junction left unmatched. CDR1 and CDR2 (germline): SGHAT, FQNNGV. CDR3 region: CASSPSGGNTQYF. CDR3 in DNA: TGTGCCAGCAGCCCGTCGGGGGGTAATACGCAGTATTTT.

This clone is a singleton in its sample. The J gene is TRBJ1-1, the V gene TRBV27; D perhaps matches TRBD1 (5 bases). CDR1 is MNHEY and CDR2 is SMNVEV in the germline V gene (reference sequence). The CDR3 length is 13 residues. Trimming shortened V by 6 bases and J by 4 bases, and 12 bases separated the two germline ends. DNA for the CDR3: TGTGCCAGCAGCTGGACAATTTCCACTGAAGCTTTCTTT. Amino acid sequence: CASSWTISTEAFF.

The chain joins TRBV19 to TRBJ1-1, with unresolved D. Germline V CDR1 and CDR2: LNHDA, SQIVND (reference sequence). This CDR3 contains 14 residues. V was cut by 3 bases and J by 4 bases, with 12 bases left in between. CDR3 in DNA: TGTGCCAGTAGTATTTATGTTGTGAGCACTGAAGCTTTCTTT. This translates into CASSIYVVSTEAFF.

This chain joins TRBV7-9 and TRBJ2-5; TRBD1 matches 12 bases. Germline CDR1 reads SEHNR; CDR2 reads FQNEAQ (reference sequence). The CDR3 spans 16 residues. Losses at the gene ends were 6 bases for V and 2 bases for J; bases not matched to a gene: 7. The CDR3 here is CASSYRDRGLQETQYF. The CDR3 DNA reads as TGTGCCAGCAGTTACCGGGACAGGGGGCTTCAAGAGACCCAGTACTTC.

Worth noting for this clone: One end of the junction is discordant with germline, which a read error may explain. The V and J genes are TRBV27 and TRBJ2-2; D possibly corresponds to TRBD1 (6 bases). CDR1 is MNHEY and CDR2 is SMNVEV in the germline V gene (reference sequence). This CDR3 is built from 14 residues. CDR3 sequence: CASGAGANTGELFF. The CDR3 region has the DNA TGTGCCAGCGGCGCAGGGGCGAATACCGGGGAGCTGTTTTTT.

The chain uses TRBV27 and TRBJ2-1, with a tentative D call TRBD1 (6 bases). The CDR3 contains 16 residues. CDR1 is MNHEY, CDR2 SMNVEV, per germline (reference sequence). Trimming shortened V by 0 bases and J by 5 bases, and 14 bases separated the two germline ends. DNA for the CDR3: TGTGCCAGCAGTTTATCCGGTGTGGGGGACAACAATGAGCAGTTCTTC. This translates into CASSLSGVGDNNEQFF.

The V call is TRBV7-2, the J call TRBJ1-1; D possibly corresponds to TRBD1 (5 bases). V lost 5 bases to trimming and J lost 5 bases, with 21 bases between them. Germline V lookup: CDR1 SGHTA, CDR2 FQGNSA. The CDR3 extends over 16 amino acids. The CDR3 region has the DNA TGTGCCAGCAGCCTTAGTGGGGCGGGGGTTGGGACTGAAGCTTTCTTT. Protein product: CASSLSGAGVGTEAFF.

V gene TRBV3-1 (or the pseudogene TRBV3-2) combines with J gene TRBJ2-3; no reliable D call. V dropped 3 bases and J dropped 2 bases, with 9 bases sitting between them. The CDR3 totals 14 residues. Germline CDR1 is LGHDT and CDR2 is YNNKEL (reference sequence). The CDR3 protein is CASSHPGLTDTQYF. The CDR3, as DNA: TGTGCCAGCAGCCATCCCGGTCTCACAGATACGCAGTATTTT.

The chain couples TRBV2 to TRBJ1-2; 7 bases fit TRBD1. CDR1 is SNHLY and CDR2 is FYNNEI in the germline V gene. CDR3 length: 13 residues. V was pared by 8 bases and J by 8 bases, with 11 bases of the junction left unmatched. This CDR3 is CASRDSPERGYTF. For the CDR3, the DNA is TGTGCCAGCCGGGACAGTCCCGAAAGAGGCTACACCTTC.

The chain combines TRBV5-1 with TRBJ2-1; 9 nucleotides match TRBD2. The V gene end was trimmed by 4 bases and the J gene end by 8 bases; junction bases not matched to a gene: 13. Per the germline V gene, CDR1 is SGHRS and CDR2 is YFSETQ. CDR3 length: 16 amino acids. The CDR3 loop is CASSKTAFLAGDEQFF. The CDR3 nucleotides are TGCGCCAGCAGCAAGACAGCTTTCTTAGCGGGAGATGAGCAGTTCTTC.

The chain has TRBV9 and TRBJ2-5; D possibly uses TRBD1 or TRBD2 (6 bases each). The CDR3 is made up of 14 amino acids. V lost 6 bases and J 5 bases, leaving 17 bases between the germline ends. Germline V gene sequence: CDR1 SGDLS, CDR2 YYNGEE. Written as DNA, the CDR3 is TGTGCCAGCAACTTCGGGGGCGTCAGGGAGACCCAGTACTTC. Protein: CASNFGGVRETQYF. The entire variable domain, with the rest obtained from reference TRBV9 and TRBJ2-5, is as follows: DSGVTQTPKHLITATGQRVTLRCSPRSGDLSVYWYQQSLDQGLQFLIQYYNGEERAKGNILERFSAQQFPDLHSELNLSSLELGDSALYFCASNFGGVRETQYFGPGTRLLVL.

The rearrangement uses TRBV2 and TRBJ1-5, with 8 bases aligning to TRBD1. V lost 5 bases and J lost 4; bases outside the gene matches: 7. This CDR3 has 15 amino acids. Germline V CDR1 and CDR2: SNHLY, FYNNEI. This chain's CDR3 is CASSIRQGSNQPQHF. CDR3 bases: TGTGCCAGCAGTATAAGACAGGGGTCAAATCAGCCCCAGCATTTT.

Concerning this clone itself: Other DNA sequences from this sample encode an identical CDR3 as well. This sequence joins TRBV28 and TRBJ1-5; D is perhaps TRBD1 (5 bases). This CDR3 has 16 amino acids. Trimming removed 3 bases at V and 3 bases at J, with 15 bases between. CDR1 is MDHEN and CDR2 is SYDVKM in the germline V gene. The CDR3 is CASSFLYRGSNQPQHF. The CDR3 DNA reads as TGTGCCAGCAGTTTTCTCTACCGGGGGTCCAATCAGCCCCAGCATTTT.

The rearrangement uses TRBV5-4 and TRBJ2-5; 8 bases line up with TRBD2. The V segment lost 1 base and the J segment 4 bases; nucleotides outside the gene matches: 0. CDR3 length: 13 amino acids. Germline loops: CDR1 SGHNT, CDR2 YYREEE (reference sequence). In DNA form, the CDR3 reads TGTGCCAGCAGCTTGACTAGCGGAGAGACCCAGTACTTC. Translation: CASSLTSGETQYF.

This rearrangement joins TRBV25-1 to TRBJ1-4; TRBD1 is a possible D gene (5 bases). CDR3 length equals 14 residues. V was trimmed by 6 bases and J by 6 bases, leaving 14 bases between them. CDR1 is MGHDK, CDR2 SYGVNS, per germline. The CDR3 DNA sequence: TGTGCCAGCAGAGGGACGTCCCTGTATGAAAAACTGTTTTTT. The encoded protein is CASRGTSLYEKLFF.

The chain combines TRBV11-2 with TRBJ2-7; tentative D call: TRBD2 (5 bases). This CDR3 spans 17 amino acids. V was clipped by 0 bases and J by 2 bases, with 17 bases between them. Germline V gives CDR1 SGHAT, CDR2 FQNNGV. The CDR3 here is CASSLDWVVGVAYEQYF. In DNA form, the CDR3 reads TGTGCCAGCAGCTTAGATTGGGTGGTGGGAGTCGCCTACGAGCAGTACTTC.